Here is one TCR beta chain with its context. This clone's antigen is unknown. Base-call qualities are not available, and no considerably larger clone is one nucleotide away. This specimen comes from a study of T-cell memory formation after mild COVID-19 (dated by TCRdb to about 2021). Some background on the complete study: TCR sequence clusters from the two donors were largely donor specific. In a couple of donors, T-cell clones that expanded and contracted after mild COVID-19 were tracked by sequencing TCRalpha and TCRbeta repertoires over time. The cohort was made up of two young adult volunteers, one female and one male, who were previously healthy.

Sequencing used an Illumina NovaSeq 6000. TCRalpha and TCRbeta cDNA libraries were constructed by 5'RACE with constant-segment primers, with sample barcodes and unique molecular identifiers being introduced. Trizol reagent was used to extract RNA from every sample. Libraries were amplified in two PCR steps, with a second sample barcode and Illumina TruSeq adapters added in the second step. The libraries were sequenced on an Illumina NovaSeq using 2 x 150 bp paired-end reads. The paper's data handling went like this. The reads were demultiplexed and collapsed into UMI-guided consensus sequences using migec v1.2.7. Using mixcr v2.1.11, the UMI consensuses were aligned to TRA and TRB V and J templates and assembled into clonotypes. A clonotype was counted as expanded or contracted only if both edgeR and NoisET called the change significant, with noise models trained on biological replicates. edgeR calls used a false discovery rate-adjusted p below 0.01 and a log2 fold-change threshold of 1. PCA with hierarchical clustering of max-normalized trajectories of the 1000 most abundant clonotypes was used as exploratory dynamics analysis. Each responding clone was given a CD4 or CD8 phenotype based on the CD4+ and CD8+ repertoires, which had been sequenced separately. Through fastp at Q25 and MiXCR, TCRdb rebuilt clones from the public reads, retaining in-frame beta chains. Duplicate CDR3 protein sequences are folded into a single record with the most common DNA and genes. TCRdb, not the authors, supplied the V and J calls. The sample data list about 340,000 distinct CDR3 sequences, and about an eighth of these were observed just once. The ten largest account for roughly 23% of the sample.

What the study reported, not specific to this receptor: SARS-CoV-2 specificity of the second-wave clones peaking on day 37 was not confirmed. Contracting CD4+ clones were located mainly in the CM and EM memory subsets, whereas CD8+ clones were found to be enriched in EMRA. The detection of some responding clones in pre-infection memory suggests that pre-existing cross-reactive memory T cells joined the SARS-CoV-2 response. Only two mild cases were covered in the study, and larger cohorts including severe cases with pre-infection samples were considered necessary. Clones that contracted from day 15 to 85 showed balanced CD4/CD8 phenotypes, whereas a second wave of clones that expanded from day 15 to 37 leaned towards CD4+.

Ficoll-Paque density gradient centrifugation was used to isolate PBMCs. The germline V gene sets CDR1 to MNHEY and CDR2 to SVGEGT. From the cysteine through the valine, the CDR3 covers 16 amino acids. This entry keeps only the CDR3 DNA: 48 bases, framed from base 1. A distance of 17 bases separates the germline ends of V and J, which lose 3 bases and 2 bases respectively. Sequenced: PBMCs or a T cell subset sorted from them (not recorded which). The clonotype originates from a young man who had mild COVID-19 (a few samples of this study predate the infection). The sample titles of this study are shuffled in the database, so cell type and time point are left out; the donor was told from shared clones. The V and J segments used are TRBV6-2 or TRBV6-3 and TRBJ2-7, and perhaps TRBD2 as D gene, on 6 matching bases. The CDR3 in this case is CASSYSGTADPYEQYV. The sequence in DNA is TGTGCCAGCAGTTATTCCGGGACTGCCGACCCCTACGAGCAGTACGTC.